The clone carrying this TCR beta chain was seen a single time. What it binds is not known. The sample belongs to a study of T cell responses to AZD1222 COVID-19 vaccine. At the level of the study: Second-dose timings of about 4 or about 12 weeks were pooled. Broader study findings: Following two doses of AZD1222, Spike-specific TCR breadth and depth rose. It was only after the peak T cell response that any repertoires were sampled. Distributed over spike, vaccine-associated CD4 TCRs predominated at 160-218 and 743-854.

Trimming left V 4 bases short and J 0 bases short, with 7 bases between. Germline CDR1 reads SEHNR; CDR2 reads FQNEAQ (reference sequence). The CDR3 is 13 residues long. The table came from immunoSEQ multiplex PCR; TCRdb's copy has only in-frame clones and leaves some out. The sample contains approximately 110,000 clones, roughly nine tenths of which appear only once. The receptor was isolated from an adult in good health. V and J are TRBV7-9 and TRBJ2-7; maybe TRBD1 (5 bases). The source material was peripheral blood, sampled on day 0 of AZD1222 vaccination. CDR3 region: CASSSQVSYEQYF. CDR3 nucleotides: TGTGCCAGCAGCTCACAGGTCTCCTACGAGCAGTACTTC.